These 19 T cell receptor beta chains originate from one sample sequenced in a study of PD-L1 blockade in urothelial cancer. Profiled with immunoSEQ multiplex PCR; TCRdb holds only in-frame clones, not every one. The sample records about 30,000 clones, 87% being singletons. Here the sequenced sample was PBMCs, taken around atezolizumab (anti-PD-L1) treatment. The receptors shown here come from a man in his forties or fifties with urothelial cancer.

The rearrangement joins TRBV15 to TRBJ1-6; tentative D call: TRBD1 (6 bases). The V end lost 1 base, the J end lost 8 bases, and 12 bases lay between the germline ends. This CDR3 has 15 residues. Germline V CDR1 and CDR2: LNHNV, YYDKDF (reference sequence). The CDR3 nucleotides are TGTGCCACCAGCAGAGTCGGGACAATGGATTCACCCCTCCACTTT. The encoded protein is CATSRVGTMDSPLHF.

This rearrangement joins TRBV5-1 to TRBJ2-5; TRBD2 is a possible D gene (6 bases). Trimming cost V 0 bases and J 4 bases, with 10 bases left between them. Germline-derived CDR1 and CDR2 are SGHRS and YFSETQ. CDR3 size: 14 residues. The CDR3 DNA sequence: TGCGCCAGCAGCTTGGGGGCTAGCGCAGAGACCCAGTACTTC. Translation gives CASSLGASAETQYF.

This chain uses TRBV19 with TRBJ2-1, with 7 bases fitting TRBD1. The CDR3 has 14 amino acids. Germline assignment: CDR1 LNHDA and CDR2 SQIVND (reference sequence). Unmatched junction bases numbered 10, after V lost 6 bases and J lost 8 bases. The DNA for the CDR3 is TGTGCCAGTAGCCGCTTGAGGGGGCGCGATGAGCAGTTCTTC. Encoded protein: CASSRLRGRDEQFF.

The V and J genes are TRBV30 and TRBJ1-2; 8 nucleotides line up with TRBD1. CDR1 and CDR2 (germline): GTSNPN, SVGIG (reference sequence). The CDR3 spans 14 residues. The V and J ends lost 2 bases and 6 bases, in that order; junction bases with no gene match: 8. CDR3 coding DNA: TGTGCCTGGAGTTCCCAGGGGGCTGGGGATGGCTACACCTTC. This codes for CAWSSQGAGDGYTF. Combining the CDR3 with reference TRBV30 and TRBJ1-2 gives the whole variable domain SQTIHQWPATLVQPVGSPLSLECTVEGTSNPNLYWYRQAAGRGLQLLFYSVGIGQISSEVPQNLSASRPQDRQFILSSKKLLLSDSGFYLCAWSSQGAGDGYTFGSGTRLTVV.

This chain uses TRBV2 with TRBJ1-2; a possible D gene is TRBD1 (5 bases). This CDR3 is 16 amino acids long. The V and J ends lost 6 bases and 2 bases respectively, with 19 bases between them. Germline values: CDR1 SNHLY, CDR2 FYNNEI. CDR3 amino acids: CASSRQTGAQNYGYTF. The CDR3 nucleotides are TGTGCCAGCAGCAGACAAACAGGCGCTCAAAACTATGGCTACACCTTC.

This chain connects TRBV11-2 to TRBJ1-1; TRBD1 aligns across 11 bases. Trimming at V came to 2 bases and at J to 0 bases, leaving 5 bases not matched to a gene. Germline CDR1 reads SGHAT; CDR2 reads FQNNGV. The CDR3 length is 17 residues. The CDR3 reads CASSLLLGQGVNTEAFF. In nucleotides, the CDR3 is TGTGCCAGCAGCTTATTGTTGGGACAGGGGGTGAACACTGAAGCTTTCTTT.

The rearrangement joins TRBV29-1 to TRBJ2-2, with TRBD2 as a possible D gene (5 bases). Germline CDR1 is SQVTM and CDR2 is ANQGSEA. This CDR3 contains 12 residues. V shed 1 base and J shed 7 bases, with 7 bases lying between them. CDR3 bases: TGCAGCGTTGAAGGCGGGTACGGGGAGCTGTTTTTT. Its translation: CSVEGGYGELFF.

Here the CDR3 reads CASGQRGPDEQYF. CDR3 nucleotide sequence: TGTGCCAGCGGACAAAGGGGGCCAGACGAGCAGTACTTC. The chain employs TRBV7-9 and TRBJ2-7; 7 positions match TRBD1. The ends lost 8 bases at V and 5 bases at J; junction bases unmatched: 9. CDR1 is SEHNR and CDR2 is FQNEAQ in the germline V gene (reference sequence). The CDR3 spans 13 residues.

V usage is TRBV19 and J usage is TRBJ1-2; tentatively, D is TRBD1 (6 bases). Germline CDR1 is LNHDA and CDR2 is SQIVND (reference sequence). The V end was cut by 3 bases, the J end by 8 bases, with 13 bases between. There are 13 residues in the CDR3. Here the CDR3 reads CASSIGDKKGYTF. DNA for the CDR3: TGTGCCAGTAGTATCGGGGACAAGAAGGGCTACACCTTC.

This chain joins TRBV7-9 and TRBJ1-6; D is possibly TRBD1 (5 bases). This CDR3 comprises 15 residues. The ends were cut back, 1 base at V and 6 bases at J, with 10 bases in the middle. Germline CDR1 SEHNR, CDR2 FQNEAQ (reference sequence). Here the CDR3 reads CASSLEQEPNSPLHF. The CDR3 region has the DNA TGTGCCAGCAGCTTAGAACAGGAACCTAATTCACCCCTCCACTTT.

This chain joins TRBV27 and TRBJ2-7, with 10 positions matching TRBD2. Per the germline V gene, CDR1 is MNHEY and CDR2 is SMNVEV (reference sequence). V was pared by 6 bases and J by 2 bases, with 10 bases of the junction left unmatched. The CDR3 is 16 residues long. The CDR3 protein is CASSQPRTSGAYEQYF. In DNA form, the CDR3 reads TGTGCCAGCAGCCAGCCCCGGACTAGCGGAGCCTACGAGCAGTACTTC.

The V call is TRBV18, the J call TRBJ2-3; 8 bases line up with TRBD2. CDR1 and CDR2 (germline): KGHSH, LQKENI. This CDR3 has 17 amino acids. Losses at the gene ends were 2 bases for V and 4 bases for J; bases not matched to a gene: 11. This chain's CDR3 is CASSPRPAGAGADTQYF. The CDR3 nucleotides read TGTGCCAGCTCACCAAGGCCTGCCGGAGCGGGGGCAGATACGCAGTATTTT.

In this sample, this clone turned up once. V usage is TRBV19 and J usage is TRBJ1-2; 7 nucleotides match TRBD1. The CDR3 is 14 amino acids. Germline V gene lookup returns CDR1 LNHDA and CDR2 SQIVND (reference sequence). V shed 4 bases and J 5 bases; nucleotides not matched to a gene: 7. The CDR3 sequence: CASSNRDSLYGYTF. CDR3 bases: TGTGCCAGTAGTAACCGGGACAGTCTATATGGCTACACCTTC.

The chain combines TRBV6-6 with TRBJ1-2; 7 positions agree with TRBD1. Germline V CDR1 and CDR2: MNHNY, SVGAGI (reference sequence). The CDR3 is made up of 16 amino acids. The V gene end was trimmed by 2 bases and the J gene end by 3 bases; junction bases not matched to a gene: 9. CDR3 loop: CASSYMTGNADYGYTF. The CDR3 coding sequence is TGTGCCAGCAGTTACATGACAGGGAATGCGGACTATGGCTACACCTTC.

This sequence joins TRBV7-8 and TRBJ1-3; D not certain. The CDR3 sequence is 14 residues long. Germline V gene lookup returns CDR1 SGHVS and CDR2 FQNEAQ. Trimming left V 1 base short and J 4 bases short, with 8 bases between. CDR3 residues: CASSLDPRGNTIYF. CDR3 bases: TGTGCCAGCAGCTTAGATCCCAGGGGAAACACCATATATTTT. Full variable domain (remainder filled in from reference TRBV7-8 and TRBJ1-3): GAGVSQSPRYKVAKRGQDVALRCDPISGHVSLFWYQQALGQGPEFLTYFQNEAQLDKSGLPSDRFFAERPEGSVSTLKIQRTQQEDSAVYLCASSLDPRGNTIYFGEGSWLTVV.

This chain connects TRBV30 to TRBJ2-7; D ambiguous. V shed 6 bases and J shed 1 base, with 7 bases lying between them. CDR1 and CDR2 from the germline V gene are GTSNPN and SVGIG (reference sequence). The CDR3 has 11 amino acids. CDR3 residues: CACRSSYEQYF. The CDR3 DNA is TGTGCCTGTAGGAGTTCCTACGAGCAGTACTTC.

The rearrangement uses TRBV5-4 and TRBJ2-1; 8 positions agree with TRBD2. Germline CDR1 is SGHNT and CDR2 is YYREEE (reference sequence). The CDR3 consists of 17 residues. The ends lost 2 bases at V and 7 bases at J; junction bases unmatched: 14. The CDR3 region has the DNA TGTGCCAGCAGCTTTAGGGTAGTGGCGGGAGGTCTGAATGAGCAGTTCTTC. Protein: CASSFRVVAGGLNEQFF.

A note on this clone: The same CDR3 also results from other DNA sequences found in this sample. The chain has TRBV9 and TRBJ2-1, with D perhaps matching TRBD2 (5 bases). Deletions cut 0 bases from V and 7 bases from J, with 17 bases between. CDR3 length equals 16 residues. Germline CDR1 and CDR2: SGDLS and YYNGEE. The CDR3 spells CASSVEGLTAYNEQFF. CDR3 coding DNA: TGTGCCAGCAGCGTAGAAGGACTCACAGCGTATAATGAGCAGTTCTTC.

The chain uses TRBV6-5 and TRBJ2-5; the match to TRBD2 covers 12 bases. This CDR3 contains 16 residues. Losses at the gene ends were 2 bases for V and 2 bases for J; bases not matched to a gene: 3. The germline V gene has CDR1 MNHEY and CDR2 SVGAGI. DNA for the CDR3: TGTGCCAGCAGTTACACCCTAGCGGGAGGGCAAGAGACCCAGTACTTC. Protein product: CASSYTLAGGQETQYF.